The following is a T cell receptor beta chain sequence with its context. This record comes from a study of blood T cell repertoires in COVID-19. Study background: T cells, B-cell-depleted T cells, or PBMCs provided the cDNA or gDNA that served as material.

This CDR3 is built from 15 residues. V gave up 0 bases and J gave up 5 bases, with 13 bases separating them. Germline CDR1 and CDR2: LGHNA and YNFKEQ. Using immunoSEQ multiplex PCR, the repertoire was profiled, and TCRdb retains in-frame clones only, with some absent. The repertoire holds some 48,000 clones, with around 85% as singletons. The source of this sequence is a man aged 45 to 65 with acute or convalescent COVID-19. Sequencing was carried out using peripheral blood. V gene TRBV4-2 combines with J gene TRBJ1-2; a weak D match, TRBD1 (6 bases). CDR3 nucleotides: TGTGCCAGCAGCCAAGAAGAACAGGGCCAATATGGCTACACCTTC. Encoded protein: CASSQEEQGQYGYTF.